Following are 26 T cell receptor beta chains from one sample sequenced in a study of graft-versus-host responses after intestinal transplantation (dated by TCRdb to the early 2020s). To isolate intraepithelial and lamina propria lymphocytes from graft specimens, dithiothreitol, EDTA incubations and collagenase D digestion were used. Library method: the immunoSEQ multiplex PCR assay. Held by TCRdb, this immuneACCESS table contains in-frame sequences only and omits some clones. Under half of the omission traces to an unresolved V gene where checked; the cause of the rest is unknown. In all, the sample holds more than 12,000 clones, and about two thirds of those were seen once. Roughly 10% of the sample is taken by the ten largest. The sample in question was ileum tissue, obtained approximately 670 days after intestinal transplantation. These receptors were collected from a human patient who received an intestinal transplant, so some T cells may come from the graft donor.

The chain is built from TRBV19 and TRBJ1-2, with 7 bases lining up with TRBD1. J gave up 5 bases and V 4 bases, and 10 bases lay outside the gene matches. There are 15 residues in the CDR3. The V gene's germline CDR1 is LNHDA and CDR2 SQIVND (reference sequence). The CDR3 region has the DNA TGTGCCAGTAGTACCCGACAGGGCGGAAAATATGGCTACACCTTC. It yields the protein CASSTRQGGKYGYTF.

This chain joins TRBV27 and TRBJ1-5, with D perhaps matching TRBD1 (6 bases). The V and J ends lost 5 bases and 0 bases respectively, with 23 bases between them. Germline V lookup: CDR1 MNHEY, CDR2 SMNVEV (reference sequence). The CDR3 runs to 19 residues. CDR3 sequence (DNA): TGTGCCAGCAGTCCCCTTCCCCCAGGGGCCCTAGATAGCAATCAGCCCCAGCATTTT. Amino acid sequence: CASSPLPPGALDSNQPQHF.

The chain links TRBV9 to TRBJ1-1; 11 nucleotides agree with TRBD1. Germline V CDR1 and CDR2: SGDLS, YYNGEE. After removal of 3 bases from V and 5 bases from J, the junction contained 6 bases not matched to a gene. The CDR3 is made up of 15 amino acids. Here the CDR3 DNA reads TGTGCCAGCAGCGAAGGGACAGGGGGAGGGACTGAAGCTTTCTTT. This gives the protein CASSEGTGGGTEAFF. The complete variable domain, with remaining parts taken from reference TRBV9 and TRBJ1-1, reads DSGVTQTPKHLITATGQRVTLRCSPRSGDLSVYWYQQSLDQGLQFLIQYYNGEERAKGNILERFSAQQFPDLHSELNLSSLELGDSALYFCASSEGTGGGTEAFFGQGTRLTVV.

The chain employs TRBV7-2 and TRBJ1-2, with D perhaps matching TRBD1 (5 bases). CDR3 size: 15 residues. V shed 5 bases and J shed 4 bases, with 17 bases lying between them. Germline values: CDR1 SGHTA, CDR2 FQGNSA. CDR3 residues: CASSPPGGRGYGYTF. CDR3 sequence (DNA): TGTGCCAGCAGCCCACCCGGGGGGAGGGGCTATGGCTACACCTTC.

The chain joins TRBV7-2 to TRBJ2-3, with D possibly being TRBD1 (6 bases). Germline V gives CDR1 SGHTA, CDR2 FQGNSA. The germline V and J ends were trimmed by 5 bases and 6 bases, with 15 bases remaining between them. The CDR3 has 14 amino acids. The DNA of the CDR3 is TGTGCCAGCAGCACAAACAGGGTCGGGGATACGCAGTATTTT. This sequence encodes CASSTNRVGDTQYF.

The V gene is TRBV6-1, the J gene TRBJ2-3; 11 nucleotides line up with TRBD2. CDR3 length: 15 residues. Germline V lookup: CDR1 MNHNS, CDR2 SASEGT. The J segment lost 1 base and the V segment lost 5 bases, leaving 2 bases of the junction unmatched. The CDR3 loop reads CASSLLAGGTDTQYF. The CDR3 coding sequence is TGTGCCAGCAGTTTACTAGCGGGGGGCACAGATACGCAGTATTTT.

The V call is TRBV10-1, the J call TRBJ1-4; 10 nucleotides agree with TRBD1. CDR1 and CDR2 from the germline V gene are WNHNN and SYGVQD (reference sequence). Losses at the gene ends were 7 bases for V and 0 bases for J; bases not matched to a gene: 8. This CDR3 comprises 17 residues. The CDR3 loop reads CASNRQGASATNEKLFF. The CDR3 region has the DNA TGCGCCAGCAACCGACAGGGGGCTAGTGCAACTAATGAAAAACTGTTTTTT.

This clone was seen only a few times. In nucleotides, the CDR3 is TGTGCCAGCAGCAAAGTTCTTACAGGGCCGGTGAATACGCAGTATTTT. Encoded protein: CASSKVLTGPVNTQYF. J is TRBJ2-3 and V is TRBV21-1; no DNA check was done on the table's D call, TRBD1. TRBV21-1 corresponds to a pseudogene. CDR3 length equals 16 residues.

The chain joins TRBV6-5 to TRBJ1-2, with D possibly TRBD1 on 5 matching bases. The CDR3 covers 13 residues. V was pared by 4 bases and J by 4 bases, with 10 bases between. The germline V gene has CDR1 MNHEY and CDR2 SVGAGI. CDR3 sequence reads: CASSWQGGYGYTF. In nucleotides, the CDR3 is TGTGCCAGCAGTTGGCAGGGCGGCTATGGCTACACCTTC.

The rearrangement joins TRBV19 to TRBJ2-7; TRBD2 matches 15 bases. This CDR3 comprises 15 residues. V was pared by 5 bases and J by 5 bases, with 4 bases of the junction left unmatched. CDR1 LNHDA and CDR2 SQIVND come from the germline V gene (reference sequence). CDR3 in amino acids: CASSLGLAGGNEQYF. The DNA of the CDR3 is TGTGCCAGTAGTCTCGGACTAGCGGGGGGGAACGAGCAGTACTTC.

This clone turned up a few times. The CDR3 reads CASRTSTGSDEKLFF. CDR3 in DNA: TGTGCCAGCAGAACCTCGACAGGTTCGGATGAAAAACTGTTTTTT. The gene calls are TRBV27 and TRBJ1-4; D might be TRBD1 (6 bases). The CDR3 has 15 residues. V was pared by 6 bases and J by 6 bases, with 17 bases between. CDR1 is MNHEY and CDR2 is SMNVEV in the germline V gene (reference sequence).

V and J are TRBV18 and TRBJ1-1, with D maybe TRBD1 (6 bases). CDR3 length equals 14 residues. Trimming removed 2 bases at V and 3 bases at J, with 10 bases between. CDR1 and CDR2 from the germline V gene are KGHSH and LQKENI. The CDR3 nucleotides are TGTGCCAGCTCACCAACAGGGAGGGACACTGAAGCTTTCTTT. It is translated as CASSPTGRDTEAFF.

The rearrangement joins TRBV5-1 to TRBJ1-1; D is unclear. V gave up 7 bases and J gave up 7 bases, with 17 bases separating them. Germline values: CDR1 SGHRS, CDR2 YFSETQ. The CDR3 is made up of 13 amino acids. The CDR3 DNA is TGCGCCAGCCACACGGCCTCGGCAGGTGAAGCTTTCTTT. As protein: CASHTASAGEAFF.

This sequence joins TRBV7-2 and TRBJ2-2; no clear D. Trimming left V 1 base short and J 7 bases short, with 13 bases between. The germline gives CDR1 SGHTA, CDR2 FQGNSA. The CDR3 has 15 residues. The CDR3 DNA is TGTGCCAGCAGCTTAGTCAGACATACTGACGGGGAGCTGTTTTTT. Translation gives CASSLVRHTDGELFF.

The CDR3 loop is CASGTSGGSTDTQYF. In DNA, the CDR3 is TGTGCCAGCGGGACTAGCGGGGGAAGCACAGATACGCAGTATTTT. The chain links TRBV6-1 to TRBJ2-3; 14 bases align to TRBD2. The germline V gene encodes CDR1 MNHNS and CDR2 SASEGT. The CDR3 sequence is 15 residues long. V dropped 8 bases and J dropped 0; count of bases not matched to a gene: 1.

The chain is built from TRBV18 and TRBJ2-4; D might be TRBD1 (5 bases). The CDR3 runs 15 residues. V lost 5 bases, J lost 5 bases, and 16 bases lay in between. Germline CDR1 is KGHSH and CDR2 is LQKENI. This CDR3 reads CASSAFIRTQNIQYF. In nucleotides, the CDR3 is TGTGCCAGCTCAGCCTTCATTAGGACACAAAACATTCAGTACTTC.

The chain uses TRBV5-1 and TRBJ2-7; D is perhaps TRBD2 (6 bases). Germline CDR1 and CDR2: SGHRS and YFSETQ. V lost 5 bases to trimming and J lost 5 bases, with 23 bases between them. The CDR3 runs 16 residues. The CDR3 loop is CASSQQPRDSSNEQYF. The CDR3 bases are TGCGCCAGCAGTCAACAACCCCGGGACTCTTCCAACGAGCAGTACTTC.

The chain employs TRBV5-6 and TRBJ2-3, with D perhaps matching TRBD2 (5 bases). The CDR3 has 14 amino acids. Germline V gene lookup returns CDR1 SGHDT and CDR2 YYEEEE. Trimming took off 5 bases at V and 10 bases at J, with 20 bases between the two ends. The CDR3, as DNA: TGTGCCAGCAGGGGTACCCTAGAGAGGGCCTCGCAGTATTTT. Its protein product is CASRGTLERASQYF.

This clone appeared a few times. The J gene is TRBJ2-5, the V gene TRBV7-6; perhaps TRBD1 as D (6 bases). Germline loops: CDR1 SGHVS, CDR2 FNYEAQ. Trimming shortened V by 4 bases and J by 0 bases, and 15 bases separated the two germline ends. There are 16 residues in the CDR3. The CDR3 sequence: CASSYGDIEYQETQYF. The CDR3 nucleotides are TGTGCCAGCAGCTACGGGGACATAGAGTACCAAGAGACCCAGTACTTC.

The V call is TRBV11-2, the J call TRBJ1-5, with 11 bases lining up with TRBD1. The J segment lost 3 bases and the V segment lost 0 bases, leaving 7 bases of the junction unmatched. The CDR3 consists of 18 residues. Germline V gene lookup returns CDR1 SGHAT and CDR2 FQNNGV. The CDR3 spells CASSLEIGTGGPNQPQHF. In nucleotides, the CDR3 is TGTGCCAGCAGCTTAGAGATCGGGACAGGGGGACCCAATCAGCCCCAGCATTTT.

This clone was counted a few times. The chain is built from TRBV6-1 and TRBJ2-3; no clear D. V lost 0 bases and J lost 2, with 15 bases in between. The CDR3 totals 17 residues. Germline loops: CDR1 MNHNS, CDR2 SASEGT. CDR3 bases: TGTGCCAGCAGTGAAGCGCAATACAACAGAGTCACAGATACGCAGTATTTT. Amino acids: CASSEAQYNRVTDTQYF.

The gene calls are TRBV2 and TRBJ2-2; weak D call: TRBD2 (5 bases). Germline V gene lookup returns CDR1 SNHLY and CDR2 FYNNEI. Trimming cost V 1 base and J 1 base, with 7 bases left between them. The CDR3 has 15 amino acids. CDR3 region: CASSEERLNTGELFF. DNA of the CDR3: TGTGCCAGCAGTGAAGAGCGGCTGAACACCGGGGAGCTGTTTTTT. Drawing the rest from reference TRBV2 and TRBJ2-2, the complete variable domain is EPEVTQTPSHQVTQMGQEVILRCVPISNHLYFYWYRQILGQKVEFLVSFYNNEISEKSEIFDDQFSVERPDGSNFTLKIRSTKLEDSAMYFCASSEERLNTGELFFGEGSRLTVL.

This clone was observed once. The chain links TRBV19 to TRBJ1-5; tentative D call: TRBD1 (6 bases). Germline V lookup: CDR1 LNHDA, CDR2 SQIVND (reference sequence). The CDR3 contains 14 residues. Trimming pared 5 bases from V and 6 bases from J, leaving 14 bases between. CDR3 sequence reads: CASSPGTPTQPQHF. CDR3 DNA: TGTGCCAGTAGTCCCGGGACACCTACTCAGCCCCAGCATTTT.

The CDR3 sequence: CASRGVDTGELFF. CDR3 sequence (DNA): TGTGCCAGCCGGGGGGTAGACACCGGGGAGCTGTTTTTT. The V gene is TRBV7-2, the J gene TRBJ2-2; the match to TRBD2 covers 7 bases. The length of the CDR3 is 13 residues. The germline V gene has CDR1 SGHTA and CDR2 FQGNSA. Losses at the gene ends were 8 bases for V and 3 bases for J; bases not matched to a gene: 3.

V and J are TRBV19 and TRBJ2-1; no clear D. Trimming stripped 3 bases from V and 5 bases from J, with 8 bases between. Looked up from germline, CDR1 is LNHDA and CDR2 is SQIVND (reference sequence). The CDR3 length is 13 residues. CDR3 in DNA: TGTGCCAGTAGTATCGGGTCCAACAATGAGCAGTTCTTC. Translated, it gives CASSIGSNNEQFF.

This clone was seen only a few times. This chain uses TRBV4-1 with TRBJ1-2, with D tentatively TRBD1 (5 bases). This CDR3 is 16 amino acids long. Germline V CDR1 and CDR2: MGHRA, YSYEKL. Between the trimmed V and J ends, which lost 1 base and 2 bases, there was a span of 14 bases. The CDR3 loop reads CASSQGRVWWNYGYTF. In DNA, the CDR3 is TGCGCCAGCAGCCAAGGCAGGGTGTGGTGGAACTATGGCTACACCTTC.